These T cell receptor beta chains were read from a single sample in a study of beta chain features in type 1 diabetes. Here immunoSEQ multiplex PCR was the method, and the copy in TCRdb shows in-frame clones only, minus some. The table lists hundreds of thousands of clones, roughly 13% of them singletons, with 0.022% in the top ten. The sequenced material came from naive CD4+ T cells from blood. Every receptor here comes from a man between 18 and 29 years old with type 1 diabetes. The CDR3 runs from the conserved cysteine through the conserved F or W. The order of the fields is clone size, D gene, V gene, J gene, CDR3 protein, CDR3 DNA. D genes are given only for firm matches. Size is stated for part of the rows, as once, few or many counts, or as a class when the clone is expanded.

size: few; D: .; V: TRBV10-3; J: TRBJ1-6; CDR3: CAIPEDRIYSYNSPLHF; DNA: TGTGCCATCCCTGAAGATAGAATCTACTCCTATAATTCACCCCTCCACTTT
size: few; D: .; V: TRBV7-9; J: TRBJ2-5; CDR3: CASSLYSAETQYF; DNA: TGTGCCAGCAGCTTATATTCGGCGGAGACCCAGTACTTC
size: .; D: .; V: TRBV5-1; J: TRBJ2-3; CDR3: CASSHGGTDTQYF; DNA: TGCGCCAGCAGCCATGGAGGCACCGATACGCAGTATTTT
size: .; D: .; V: TRBV29-1; J: TRBJ1-2; CDR3: CSVGGGYTF; DNA: TGCAGCGTCGGGGGGGGCTACACCTTC
size: few; D: TRBD2; V: TRBV9; J: TRBJ2-7; CDR3: CASSVGGGDEQYF; DNA: TGTGCCAGCAGCGTAGGGGGAGGGGACGAGCAGTACTTC
size: few; D: TRBD1; V: TRBV6-6; J: TRBJ1-2; CDR3: CASSSFGQGDYGYTF; DNA: TGTGCCAGCAGTTCCTTCGGACAGGGGGACTATGGCTACACCTTC
size: .; D: .; V: TRBV7-2; J: TRBJ1-2; CDR3: CASSTSTRSYGYTF; DNA: TGTGCCAGCAGCACCTCGACCAGGAGCTATGGCTACACCTTC
size: .; D: .; V: TRBV6-5; J: TRBJ2-5; CDR3: CASSSRPEAQYF; DNA: TGTGCCAGCAGTTCCCGACCCGAGGCCCAGTACTTC
size: few; D: TRBD1; V: TRBV7-9; J: TRBJ1-3; CDR3: CASSLAGDRRFSGNTIYF; DNA: TGTGCCAGCAGCTTAGCTGGGGACAGGCGTTTCTCTGGAAACACCATATATTTT
size: few; D: .; V: TRBV27; J: TRBJ2-7; CDR3: CASRAATGNYEQYF; DNA: TGTGCCAGCAGGGCCGCGACAGGAAACTACGAGCAGTACTTC
size: few; D: .; V: TRBV30; J: TRBJ1-1; CDR3: CAWRSSLLAFF; DNA: TGTGCCTGGAGGTCCTCTCTTCTTGCTTTCTTT